At least ten counts were recorded for the clone carrying this T cell receptor beta chain. Its antigen is unidentified. This entry comes from a study of CD8 T cells in ankylosing spondylitis. Study results and limitations: Disease-linked clones, CD8+, were relatively rare in peripheral blood. One TCR beta motif, made up of fewer than 10 highly homologous variants, appeared characteristic of ankylosing spondylitis blood.

TCRdb redid the calling of the 5' RACE reads with MiXCR, one entry per CDR3 protein. The sample has about 220,000 distinct CDR3 sequences; roughly 24% are singletons. The TCR comes from a male donor with ankylosing spondylitis or in good health (not recorded which). Material: blood, either unsorted or a sorted T cell fraction (not recorded which).

The CDR3 here is CASSLDRSNEKLFF. The CDR3 coding sequence is TGTGCCAGCAGCCTGGACAGGAGCAATGAAAAACTGTTTTTT. V usage is TRBV7-2 and J usage is TRBJ1-4; 7 positions match TRBD1. CDR3 length: 14 amino acids. J lost 5 bases, V lost 5 bases, and 5 bases had no gene match. Germline CDR1 reads SGHTA; CDR2 reads FQGNSA.